A single sample gave rise to the 4 T cell receptor beta chains below, sequenced in a study of OX40 agonist ivuxolimab in advanced cancers. Sequencing was performed with immunoSEQ multiplex PCR; in TCRdb, only in-frame clones are kept and a portion is missing. The data show approximately 90,000 clones, about 89% seen once. The source was CD4+ or CD8+ T cells sorted from blood, collected in a trial of the OX40 agonist ivuxolimab. Every receptor here comes from an adult with an advanced solid tumor such as melanoma, head and neck, liver or kidney cancer.

The chain employs TRBV7-2 and TRBJ2-7, with 13 positions matching TRBD2. CDR3 size: 13 residues. The ends lost 6 bases at V and 7 bases at J; junction bases unmatched: 3. CDR1 is SGHTA, CDR2 FQGNSA, per germline. CDR3 region: CASRLAGGVEQYF. The CDR3 bases are TGTGCCAGCAGACTAGCGGGAGGGGTTGAGCAGTACTTC.

CDR3 residues: CASSVAPTAGRSETQYF. The DNA of the CDR3 is TGTGCCAGCAGCGTAGCCCCCACCGCGGGGCGGTCGGAGACCCAGTACTTC. V is TRBV9 and J is TRBJ2-5, with D possibly being TRBD2 (6 bases). V shed 0 bases and J shed 5 bases, with 20 bases lying between them. This CDR3 is 17 amino acids long. Germline CDR1 SGDLS, CDR2 YYNGEE. Full variable domain (outside the CDR3, taken from reference TRBV9 and TRBJ2-5): DSGVTQTPKHLITATGQRVTLRCSPRSGDLSVYWYQQSLDQGLQFLIQYYNGEERAKGNILERFSAQQFPDLHSELNLSSLELGDSALYFCASSVAPTAGRSETQYFGPGTRLLVL.

The rearrangement joins TRBV19 to TRBJ2-3, with 7 bases matching TRBD2. Trimming cost V 6 bases and J 5 bases; bases outside gene matches: 20. This CDR3 comprises 18 residues. Per germline, CDR1 LNHDA and CDR2 SQIVND (reference sequence). This CDR3 reads CASSTAAGEGYWIDTQYF. CDR3 coding DNA: TGTGCCAGTAGCACCGCTGCGGGAGAAGGGTATTGGATAGATACGCAGTATTTT.

The V gene is TRBV10-1, the J gene TRBJ2-7; D unresolved. Trimming removed 11 bases at V and 0 bases at J, with 14 bases between. CDR1 and CDR2 (germline): WNHNN, SYGVQD (reference sequence). This CDR3 has 13 residues. CDR3 residues: CAPPDWSSYEQYF. The CDR3 nucleotides read TGCGCCCCCCCTGACTGGAGCTCCTACGAGCAGTACTTC.